The rows below give T cell receptor beta chains drawn from one sample of a study of blood T cell repertoires in COVID-19. Data came from immunoSEQ multiplex PCR; TCRdb stores just in-frame clones and leaves some out. The repertoire has fewer than 450,000 clones, 80% to 95% of them found once; the top ten carry 0.6% to 0.7%. The sequencing sample was made of PBMCs or T cells enriched from blood (not recorded which). The origin of the receptors is a man aged 18 to 30 who had recovered from COVID-19. The CDR3 runs from the conserved cysteine through the conserved F or W.

j_gene | v_gene | CDR3aa
TRBJ2-3 | TRBV9 | CASSVDRGGPDTQYF
TRBJ1-5 | TRBV7-2 | CASSFSGTGGQPQHF
TRBJ2-2 | TRBV3-1/TRBV3-2 | CASSPRGTPLNRGELFF
TRBJ2-2 | TRBV5-4 | CASSLAGINTGELFF
TRBJ1-5 | TRBV5-1 | CASSLGAGDQPQHF
TRBJ2-3 | TRBV12-3/TRBV12-4 | CASRWTVADTQYF
TRBJ1-6 | TRBV18 | CASSPPPGGPSPLHF
TRBJ1-4 | TRBV2 | CASSERLATNEKLFF
TRBJ1-3 | TRBV3-1/TRBV3-2 | CASSQGQLSSGNTIYF
TRBJ1-2 | TRBV6-5 | CASSSDRGRVNYGYTF